This T cell receptor beta chain was recorded in a study of control samples from healthy donors and cancer patients. Assay used: immunoSEQ multiplex PCR; TCRdb lists only in-frame clones, some missing. The sample includes more than 140,000 clones, approximately 94% of them seen just once. The CDR3 loop spans 14 amino acids. CDR1 KGHDR and CDR2 SFDVKD come from the germline V gene. V shed 5 bases, J shed 4 bases, and the junction held 7 bases outside the gene matches. The chain combines TRBV24-1 with TRBJ2-7; 7 nucleotides align to TRBD2. The TCR originated in a man between 35 and 55 years old in good health. What was sequenced was blood. This CDR3 reads CATSGAGAGYEQYF. The DNA of the CDR3 is TGTGCCACCAGTGGGGCGGGAGCTGGGTACGAGCAGTACTTC.